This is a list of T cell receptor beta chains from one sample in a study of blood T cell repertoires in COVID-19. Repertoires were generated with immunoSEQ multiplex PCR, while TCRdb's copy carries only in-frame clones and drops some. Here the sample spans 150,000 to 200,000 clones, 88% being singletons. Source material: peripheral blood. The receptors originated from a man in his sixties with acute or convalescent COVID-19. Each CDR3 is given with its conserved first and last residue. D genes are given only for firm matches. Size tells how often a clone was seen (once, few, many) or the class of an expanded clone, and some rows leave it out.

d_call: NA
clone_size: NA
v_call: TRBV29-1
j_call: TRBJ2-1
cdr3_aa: CSGQRDNEQFF
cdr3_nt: TGCAGCGGGCAGCGGGACAATGAGCAGTTCTTC

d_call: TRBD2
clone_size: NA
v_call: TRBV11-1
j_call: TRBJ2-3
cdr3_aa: CASSSGTSADTQYF
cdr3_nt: TGTGCCAGCAGCTCCGGGACTAGCGCAGATACGCAGTATTTT

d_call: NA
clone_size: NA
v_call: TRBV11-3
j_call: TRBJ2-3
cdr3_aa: CASRTGPSTDTQYF
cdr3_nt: TGTGCCAGCAGGACGGGTCCTAGCACAGATACGCAGTATTTT

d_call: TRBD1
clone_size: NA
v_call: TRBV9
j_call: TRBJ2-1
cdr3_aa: CASSGTGTGTYNEQFF
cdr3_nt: TGTGCCAGCAGCGGAACCGGGACAGGGACCTACAATGAGCAGTTCTTC

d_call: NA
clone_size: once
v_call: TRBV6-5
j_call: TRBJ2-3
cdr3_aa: CASSPITRADTQYF
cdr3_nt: TGTGCCAGCAGTCCTATCACTCGCGCAGATACGCAGTATTTT

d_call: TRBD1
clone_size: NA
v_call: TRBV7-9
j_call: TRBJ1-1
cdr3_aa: CASSPGQPRVEAFF
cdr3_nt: TGTGCCAGCAGCCCGGGACAGCCAAGAGTTGAAGCTTTCTTT

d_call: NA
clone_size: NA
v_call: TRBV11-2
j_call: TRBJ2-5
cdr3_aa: CASRPGWGETQYF
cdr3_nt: TGTGCCAGCAGACCAGGGTGGGGAGAGACCCAGTACTTC

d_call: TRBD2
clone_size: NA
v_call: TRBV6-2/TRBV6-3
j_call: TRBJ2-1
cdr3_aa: CASSRTSQAYNEQFF
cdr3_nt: TGTGCCAGCAGCCGGACTAGCCAGGCCTACAATGAGCAGTTCTTC

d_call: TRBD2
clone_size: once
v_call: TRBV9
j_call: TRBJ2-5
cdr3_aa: CASSVSASGPGETQYF
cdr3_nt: TGTGCCAGCAGCGTCTCAGCTAGCGGTCCTGGAGAGACCCAGTACTTC

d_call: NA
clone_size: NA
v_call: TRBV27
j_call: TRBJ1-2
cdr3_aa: CASSFTETNYGYTF
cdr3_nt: TGTGCCAGCAGTTTCACAGAGACTAACTATGGCTACACCTTC

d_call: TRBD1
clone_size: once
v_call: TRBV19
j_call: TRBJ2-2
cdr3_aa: CASSIWDRGSGELFF
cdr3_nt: TGTGCCAGTAGTATATGGGACAGGGGGTCCGGGGAGCTGTTTTTT

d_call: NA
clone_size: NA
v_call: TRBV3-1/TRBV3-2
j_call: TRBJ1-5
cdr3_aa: CASSQDKTGCKIYSNQPQHF
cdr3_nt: TGTGCCAGCAGCCAAGATAAGACAGGTTGTAAAATCTATAGCAATCAGCCCCAGCATTTT

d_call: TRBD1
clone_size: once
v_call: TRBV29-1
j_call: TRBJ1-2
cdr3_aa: CSPDGTDGYTF
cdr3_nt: TGCAGCCCTGACGGGACAGATGGCTACACCTTC

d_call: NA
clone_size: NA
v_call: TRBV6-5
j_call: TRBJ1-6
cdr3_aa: CASSYSRQPNSPLHF
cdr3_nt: TGTGCCAGCAGTTACTCGCGACAGCCTAATTCACCCCTCCACTTT

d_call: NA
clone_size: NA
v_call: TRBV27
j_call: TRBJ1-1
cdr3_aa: CASSLYRNTEAFF
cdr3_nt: TGTGCCAGCAGTTTATACAGGAACACTGAAGCTTTCTTT

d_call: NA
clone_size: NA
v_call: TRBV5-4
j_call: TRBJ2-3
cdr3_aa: CASSLGPGVTDTQYF
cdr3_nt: TGTGCCAGCAGCTTGGGCCCCGGGGTGACAGATACGCAGTATTTT

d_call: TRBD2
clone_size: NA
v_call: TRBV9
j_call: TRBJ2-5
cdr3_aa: CASSLRSGRALETQYF
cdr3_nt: TGTGCCAGCAGCCTTCGTAGCGGGAGGGCTTTAGAGACCCAGTACTTC

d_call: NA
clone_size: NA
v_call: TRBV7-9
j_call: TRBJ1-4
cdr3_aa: CASSLDKNEKLFF
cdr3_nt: TGTGCCAGCAGTTTGGACAAGAATGAAAAACTGTTTTTT

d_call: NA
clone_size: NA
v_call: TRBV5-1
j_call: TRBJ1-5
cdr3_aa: CASSTGQINQPQHF
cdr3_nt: TGCGCCAGCAGCACAGGACAGATCAATCAGCCCCAGCATTTT

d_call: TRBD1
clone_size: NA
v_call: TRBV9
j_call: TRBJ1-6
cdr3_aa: CASSVEGQSSYNSPLHF
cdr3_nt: TGTGCCAGCAGCGTAGAGGGACAGAGCTCCTATAATTCACCCCTCCACTTT

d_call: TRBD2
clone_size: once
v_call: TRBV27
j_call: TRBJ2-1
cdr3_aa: CASSLLAGGPWEQFF
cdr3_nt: TGTGCCAGCAGTCTCTTAGCGGGAGGGCCGTGGGAGCAGTTCTTC

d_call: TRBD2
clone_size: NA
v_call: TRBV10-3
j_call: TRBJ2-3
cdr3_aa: CAIRASGSTDTQYF
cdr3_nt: TGTGCCATCAGGGCTAGCGGGAGCACAGATACGCAGTATTTT

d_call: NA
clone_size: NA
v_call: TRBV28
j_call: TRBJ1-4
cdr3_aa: CASSLWTEREKLFF
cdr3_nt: TGTGCCAGCAGTTTATGGACAGAACGAGAAAAACTGTTTTTT

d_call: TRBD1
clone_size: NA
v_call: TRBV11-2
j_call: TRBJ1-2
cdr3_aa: CASSQLRTGNYGYTF
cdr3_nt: TGTGCCAGCAGCCAACTCCGGACAGGGAACTATGGCTACACCTTC

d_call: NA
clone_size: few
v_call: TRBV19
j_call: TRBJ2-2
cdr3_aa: CASSIDGINTGELFF
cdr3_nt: TGTGCCAGTAGTATAGACGGGATTAACACCGGGGAGCTGTTTTTT

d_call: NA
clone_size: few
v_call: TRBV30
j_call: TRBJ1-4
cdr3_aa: CALTRIPGDEKLFF
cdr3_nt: TGTGCCTTGACTCGAATTCCAGGGGATGAAAAACTGTTTTTT